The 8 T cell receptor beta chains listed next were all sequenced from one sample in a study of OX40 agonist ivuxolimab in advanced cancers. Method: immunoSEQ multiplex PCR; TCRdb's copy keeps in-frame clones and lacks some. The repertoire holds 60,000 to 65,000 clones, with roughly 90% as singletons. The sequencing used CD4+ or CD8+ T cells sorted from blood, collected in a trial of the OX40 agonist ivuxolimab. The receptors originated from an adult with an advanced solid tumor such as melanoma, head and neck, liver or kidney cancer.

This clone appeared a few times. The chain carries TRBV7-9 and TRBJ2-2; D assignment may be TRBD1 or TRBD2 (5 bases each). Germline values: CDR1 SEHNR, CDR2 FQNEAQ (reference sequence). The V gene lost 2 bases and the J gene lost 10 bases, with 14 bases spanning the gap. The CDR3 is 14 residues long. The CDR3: CASSLQGSEAELFF. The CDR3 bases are TGTGCCAGCAGCTTACAGGGTAGCGAGGCGGAGCTGTTTTTT. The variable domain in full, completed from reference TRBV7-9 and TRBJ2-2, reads DTGVSQNPRHKITKRGQNVTFRCDPISEHNRLYWYRQTLGQGPEFLTYFQNEAQLEKSRLLSDRFSAERPKGSFSTLEIQRTEQGDSAMYLCASSLQGSEAELFFGEGSRLTVL.

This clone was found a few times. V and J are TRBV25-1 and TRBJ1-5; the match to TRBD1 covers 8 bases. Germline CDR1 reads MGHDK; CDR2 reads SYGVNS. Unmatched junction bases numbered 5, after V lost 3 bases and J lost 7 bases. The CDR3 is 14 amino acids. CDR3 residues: CASSDWQGAQPQHF. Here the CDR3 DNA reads TGTGCCAGCAGTGATTGGCAGGGGGCCCAGCCCCAGCATTTT.

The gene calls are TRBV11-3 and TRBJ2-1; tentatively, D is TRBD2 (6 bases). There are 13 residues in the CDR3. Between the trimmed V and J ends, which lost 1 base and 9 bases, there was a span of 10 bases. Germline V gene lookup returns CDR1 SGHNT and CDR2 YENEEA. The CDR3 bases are TGTGCCAGCAGCTTAGCGGCGGGATCTGAGCAGTTCTTC. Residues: CASSLAAGSEQFF.

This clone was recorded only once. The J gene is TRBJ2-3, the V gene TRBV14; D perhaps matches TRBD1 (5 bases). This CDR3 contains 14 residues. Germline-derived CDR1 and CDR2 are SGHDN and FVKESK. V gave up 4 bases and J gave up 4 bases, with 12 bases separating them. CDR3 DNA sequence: TGTGCCAGCAGCCTGTCACAGGCGGCAGATACGCAGTATTTT. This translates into CASSLSQAADTQYF.

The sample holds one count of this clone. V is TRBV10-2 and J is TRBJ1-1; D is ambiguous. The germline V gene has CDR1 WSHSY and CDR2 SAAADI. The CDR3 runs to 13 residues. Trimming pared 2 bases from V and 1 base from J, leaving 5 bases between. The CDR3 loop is CASSEGPNTEAFF. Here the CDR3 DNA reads TGCGCCAGCAGTGAGGGTCCGAACACTGAAGCTTTCTTT.

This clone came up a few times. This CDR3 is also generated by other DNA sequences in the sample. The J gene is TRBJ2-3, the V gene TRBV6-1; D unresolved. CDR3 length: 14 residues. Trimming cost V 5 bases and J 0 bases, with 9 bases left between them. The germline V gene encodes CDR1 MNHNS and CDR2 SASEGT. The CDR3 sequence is CASSRTASTDTQYF. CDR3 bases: TGTGCCAGCAGTCGGACGGCGAGCACAGATACGCAGTATTTT.

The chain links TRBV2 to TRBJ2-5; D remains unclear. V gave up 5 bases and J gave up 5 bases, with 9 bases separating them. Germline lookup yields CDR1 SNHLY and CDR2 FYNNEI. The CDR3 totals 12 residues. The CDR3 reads CASSLVVETQYF. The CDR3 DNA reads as TGTGCCAGCAGTTTAGTTGTGGAGACCCAGTACTTC.

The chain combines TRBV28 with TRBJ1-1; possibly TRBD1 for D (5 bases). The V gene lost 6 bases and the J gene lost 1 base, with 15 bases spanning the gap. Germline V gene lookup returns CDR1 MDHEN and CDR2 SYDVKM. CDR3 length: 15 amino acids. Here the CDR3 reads CASSSQGVWNTEAFF. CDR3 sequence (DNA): TGTGCCAGCAGCTCCCAAGGGGTATGGAACACTGAAGCTTTCTTT.